The following is a T cell receptor (beta chain) sequence with its context. In the source study's methods: Estimated nucleated cell counts came from reference gene primer amplification. Method: immunoSEQ multiplex PCR; TCRdb's copy keeps in-frame clones and lacks some. V, J and clone size derive from that table, while D and trimming were established from the DNA sequence. The table lists 150,000 or so clones, roughly nine tenths of them singletons. This entry belongs to a study of blood T cell repertoires in COVID-19. On the study more broadly: Italy, Spain and the United States were the sources of the convalescent and acute COVID-19 samples. Sources were T cells, B-cell-depleted T cells, or PBMCs; the material itself was cDNA or gDNA.

The trim removed 4 bases at V and 0 bases at J, leaving 2 bases unmatched. The CDR3 consists of 15 residues. Germline V gene sequence: CDR1 SGHTA, CDR2 FQGNSA. The rearrangement links TRBV7-2 to TRBJ2-1, with TRBD2 identical over 8 bases. The receptor was derived from a man aged 50 to 60 with acute or convalescent COVID-19. The sequencing sample was made of peripheral blood. The CDR3: CASSSGLVSYNEQFF. In DNA form, the CDR3 reads TGTGCCAGCAGCTCGGGACTAGTCTCCTACAATGAGCAGTTCTTC.